The clone carrying this TCR beta chain is a singleton in its sample. Its antigen is unidentified. The data stem from a study of OX40 agonist ivuxolimab in advanced cancers. Study context: At 82.7% male, the cohort had a mean age of approximately 64 years, ranging from about 23 to 79. Findings of the study overall: The work left the antigen specificity of expanded peripheral T cells undetermined.

Profiling relied on immunoSEQ multiplex PCR, and the TCRdb table lists in-frame clones only, not all of them. The sample contains around 29,000 clones, more than 85% of which appear only once. The CDR3 contains 13 residues. Germline V gives CDR1 MNHEY, CDR2 SMNVEV (reference sequence). V dropped 4 bases and J dropped 5 bases, with 8 bases sitting between them. The TCR sequence derives from an adult with an advanced solid tumor such as melanoma, head and neck, liver or kidney cancer. The chain is built from TRBV27 and TRBJ1-4; TRBD1 is a possible D gene (5 bases). Sample: CD4+ or CD8+ T cells sorted from blood, taken in a trial of the OX40 agonist ivuxolimab. CDR3 DNA: TGTGCCAGCAGTTGGGGGGTAAATGAAAAACTGTTTTTT. This translates into CASSWGVNEKLFF. Full variable domain (rest looked up from reference TRBV27 and TRBJ1-4): EAQVTQNPRYLITVTGKKLTVTCSQNMNHEYMSWYRQDPGLGLRQIYYSMNVEVTDKGDVPEGYKVSRKEKRNFPLILESPSPNQTSLYFCASSWGVNEKLFFGSGTQLSVL.